The 27 T cell receptor beta chains below were found in one sample sequenced in a study of response to subunit inactivated influenza vaccine. TCRdb ran MiXCR on the RT-PCR reads and lists one entry per CDR3 protein. The sample has approximately 530,000 distinct CDR3 sequences; 6.5% to 8% are singletons. This specimen consisted of PBMCs from blood, obtained around 2 years after vaccination. The receptors originated from a man aged 50 to 75 who received an inactivated influenza vaccine.

Comments on this clonotype: The junction does not match germline at one end; this may be a read error. V is TRBV12-3 or TRBV12-4 and J is TRBJ2-6; 9 nucleotides match TRBD1. The CDR3 length is 17 residues. CDR3 bases: TGTGCCAGCAGGTCGGGACAGGGACTATCCGGGGCCAACGTCGTGACTTTC. Translated, it gives CASRSGQGLSGANVVTF.

The rearrangement links TRBV10-2 to TRBJ1-6; D is perhaps TRBD1 (6 bases). Germline V gives CDR1 WSHSY, CDR2 SAAADI. The CDR3 length is 14 residues. The germline V and J ends were trimmed by 5 bases and 7 bases, with 12 bases remaining between them. CDR3 protein: CASSLPGANSPLHF. The CDR3 DNA reads as TGCGCCAGCAGTCTCCCGGGGGCGAATTCACCCCTCCACTTT.

The chain carries TRBV20-1 and TRBJ2-7; TRBD2 is a possible D gene (6 bases). This CDR3 spans 14 amino acids. Germline V gene data show CDR1 as DFQATT and CDR2 as SNEGSKA (reference sequence). The V end was cut by 6 bases, the J end by 0 bases, with 15 bases between. This CDR3 is CSAAGTFSSYEQYF. In DNA, the CDR3 is TGCAGTGCCGCCGGGACTTTTAGCTCCTACGAGCAGTACTTC.

In its sample, this clonotype was seen a few times. The V call is TRBV7-9, the J call TRBJ2-1; 11 bases map to TRBD2. CDR3 length equals 16 residues. Germline V CDR1 and CDR2: SEHNR, FQNEAQ (reference sequence). J was trimmed by 6 bases and V by 5 bases; bases with no gene match: 9. CDR3 bases: TGTGCCAGCAGCCCTGGGACTAGCGGAGGTGGCAATGAGCAGTTCTTC. This codes for CASSPGTSGGGNEQFF.

V is TRBV20-1 and J is TRBJ1-2, with TRBD1 identical over 7 bases. The J segment lost 5 bases and the V segment lost 5 bases, leaving 5 bases of the junction unmatched. CDR3 length: 12 residues. Germline V CDR1 and CDR2: DFQATT, SNEGSKA (reference sequence). The CDR3 region is CSASGTAYGYTF. The CDR3 DNA follows: TGCAGTGCTTCGGGGACAGCTTATGGCTACACCTTC.

This clonotype showed up just a few times. The rearrangement joins TRBV27 to TRBJ1-5; D is undetermined. The germline V gene encodes CDR1 MNHEY and CDR2 SMNVEV (reference sequence). The CDR3 sequence is 14 residues long. Trimming cost V 3 bases and J 3 bases, with 9 bases left between them. CDR3 protein: CASSFWGYNQPQHF. CDR3 bases: TGTGCCAGCAGTTTTTGGGGTTACAATCAGCCCCAGCATTTT.

The chain is built from TRBV10-3 and TRBJ2-3, with D maybe TRBD2 (6 bases). In germline, CDR1 is ENHRY, CDR2 SYGVKD. This CDR3 region has 14 residues. Trimming cost V 6 bases and J 0 bases, with 10 bases left between them. CDR3 nucleotides: TGTGCCATCAGCCCAGGGACTAGCACAGATACGCAGTATTTT. Translation gives CAISPGTSTDTQYF.

The chain joins TRBV30 to TRBJ1-5; 8 bases match TRBD1. The CDR3 extends over 14 amino acids. Germline lookup yields CDR1 GTSNPN and CDR2 SVGIG (reference sequence). Unmatched junction bases numbered 4, after V lost 0 bases and J lost 6 bases. DNA for the CDR3: TGTGCCTGGAGTGTCCAGGGGGCGGGTCAGCCCCAGCATTTT. It yields the protein CAWSVQGAGQPQHF.

This clonotype was observed at least ten times. CDR3 nucleotides: TGCAGCGTCTCAGACAGGGGCCCCTGGGATGAGCAGTTCTTC. Translation: CSVSDRGPWDEQFF. The V and J genes are TRBV29-1 and TRBJ2-1, with 8 nucleotides matching TRBD1. Looked up from germline, CDR1 is SQVTM and CDR2 is ANQGSEA. CDR3 length equals 14 residues. V shed 6 bases, J shed 8 bases, and the junction held 12 bases outside the gene matches.

The rearrangement joins TRBV18 to TRBJ2-1, with a weak D call TRBD1 (6 bases). Per the germline V gene, CDR1 is KGHSH and CDR2 is LQKENI. The CDR3 is made up of 19 amino acids. V dropped 0 bases and J dropped 7 bases, with 25 bases sitting between them. As DNA, the CDR3 is TGTGCCAGCTCACCACCGTCGGGCCCAACACAGGGCGTTCGGAATGAGCAGTTCTTC. Amino acid sequence: CASSPPSGPTQGVRNEQFF.

This clonotype was seen many times. This chain joins TRBV12-3 or TRBV12-4 and TRBJ2-7; TRBD1 matches at 11 bases. The trim removed 7 bases at V and 2 bases at J, leaving 4 bases unmatched. This CDR3 comprises 14 residues. The CDR3 reads CASIGTGGPYEQYF. The CDR3, as DNA: TGTGCCAGCATCGGGACAGGGGGTCCCTACGAGCAGTACTTC.

This chain links TRBV4-2 with TRBJ2-5, with no clear D. V shed 1 base and J shed 2 bases, with 8 bases lying between them. CDR1 is LGHNA and CDR2 is YNFKEQ in the germline V gene. This CDR3 is 14 amino acids long. CDR3 DNA: TGTGCCAGCAGCCAAGCGCCTAGTCAAGAGACCCAGTACTTC. Protein sequence: CASSQAPSQETQYF.

This chain links TRBV27 with TRBJ2-7; 7 bases are shared with TRBD2. This CDR3 region has 13 residues. Germline lookup yields CDR1 MNHEY and CDR2 SMNVEV (reference sequence). V was clipped by 3 bases and J by 9 bases; unmatched bases: 8. CDR3 DNA sequence: TGTGCCAGCAGTTTCCCCGGGGGGTTTGTGCAGTACTTC. Its protein is CASSFPGGFVQYF.

This clonotype was found many times. V usage is TRBV6-1 and J usage is TRBJ2-1; D is unclear. The germline V gene encodes CDR1 MNHNS and CDR2 SASEGT. Deletions cut 8 bases from V and 0 bases from J, with 8 bases between. The CDR3 runs 13 residues. CDR3 protein: CASGGSSYNEQFF. In nucleotides, the CDR3 is TGTGCCAGCGGCGGAAGCTCCTACAATGAGCAGTTCTTC.

This clonotype was seen ten or more times. The chain is built from TRBV5-1 and TRBJ2-3; 12 bases are a match to TRBD2. This CDR3 contains 18 residues. After removal of 6 bases from V and 0 bases from J, the junction contained 11 bases not matched to a gene. Looked up from germline, CDR1 is SGHRS and CDR2 is YFSETQ. The DNA for the CDR3 is TGCGCCAGCACCTTAGGTAGGACTAGCGGGGCAAGCACAGATACGCAGTATTTT. Translating gives CASTLGRTSGASTDTQYF.

Many counts were recorded for this clonotype. The rearrangement uses TRBV12-3 or TRBV12-4 and TRBJ2-1, with D possibly being TRBD1 (5 bases). Trimming removed 6 bases at V and 15 bases at J, with 15 bases between. The length of the CDR3 is 11 residues. The CDR3 sequence is CASRQGARMFF. The DNA of the CDR3 is TGTGCCAGCAGACAAGGGGCGAGGATGTTCTTC.

This clonotype was detected ten times or more. The V and J genes are TRBV5-1 and TRBJ2-1, with D possibly matching TRBD1 (5 bases). This CDR3 is built from 15 residues. Germline V CDR1 and CDR2: SGHRS, YFSETQ. Trimming stripped 4 bases from V and 1 base from J, with 12 bases between. CDR3 nucleotides: TGCGCCAGCAGCCCTGAGGCAGGGTCCTACAATGAGCAGTTCTTC. It specifies CASSPEAGSYNEQFF.

The table lists this clonotype with many counts. In DNA form, the CDR3 reads TGCAGTGCTAGGATAGGACAGGGTAGGACTGAAGCTTTCTTT. Residues: CSARIGQGRTEAFF. The chain links TRBV20-1 to TRBJ1-1, with TRBD1 matching over 8 bases. Germline CDR1 and CDR2: DFQATT and SNEGSKA (reference sequence). Trimming took 3 bases from V and 5 from J; bases not matched to a gene: 8. There are 14 residues in the CDR3.

This rearrangement joins TRBV20-1 to TRBJ2-5; TRBD1 matches at 9 bases. This CDR3 contains 15 residues. The V segment lost 0 bases and the J segment 4 bases; nucleotides outside the gene matches: 6. Germline assignment: CDR1 DFQATT and CDR2 SNEGSKA (reference sequence). The DNA of the CDR3 is TGCAGTGCTAGAGATGGACAGGGGATCATAGAGACCCAGTACTTC. Encoded protein: CSARDGQGIIETQYF.

In this sample, this clonotype turned up a few times. The chain joins TRBV20-1 to TRBJ2-7, with TRBD2 matching 15 bases. The CDR3 consists of 14 residues. Germline V CDR1 and CDR2: DFQATT, SNEGSKA (reference sequence). Trimming removed 6 bases from V and 6 bases from J; junction bases left unmatched: 6. The CDR3 sequence is CSARTSGRAFEQYF. DNA of the CDR3: TGCAGTGCAAGGACTAGCGGGAGGGCCTTCGAGCAGTACTTC.

The chain recombines TRBV5-1 with TRBJ2-1; TRBD2 aligns across 10 bases. The CDR3 has 16 residues. The V segment lost 1 base and the J segment 2 bases; nucleotides outside the gene matches: 3. The germline V gene has CDR1 SGHRS and CDR2 YFSETQ. The CDR3 protein is CASSLSTSGTYNEQFF. The CDR3 DNA follows: TGCGCCAGCAGCTTGAGTACTAGCGGGACCTACAATGAGCAGTTCTTC.

The chain combines TRBV4-3 with TRBJ2-1; no definite D call. Looked up from germline, CDR1 is LGHNA and CDR2 is YSLEER. CDR3 length: 16 residues. V lost 4 bases and J lost 4, with 17 bases in between. This CDR3 reads CASSLLLTAGYNEQFF. CDR3 DNA sequence: TGCGCCAGCAGCCTGTTACTAACGGCTGGGTACAATGAGCAGTTCTTC.

This clonotype appeared many times. This chain joins TRBV7-9 and TRBJ1-2, with no clear D. The CDR3 is made up of 14 amino acids. The V and J ends lost 1 base and 8 bases respectively, with 14 bases between them. CDR1 and CDR2 (germline): SEHNR, FQNEAQ (reference sequence). The CDR3, as DNA: TGTGCCAGCAGCTTAGGAGGCGCGCTAGGCGGCTACACCTTC. It specifies CASSLGGALGGYTF.

This clonotype was detected a few times. This chain uses TRBV29-1 with TRBJ1-1; a weak D match, TRBD1 (6 bases). The CDR3 extends over 12 amino acids. The ends were cut back, 6 bases at V and 3 bases at J, with 11 bases in the middle. Germline V gives CDR1 SQVTM, CDR2 ANQGSEA. The CDR3 bases are TGCAGCGTCCGACAGGAGTACACTGAAGCTTTCTTT. It codes for CSVRQEYTEAFF. Supplemented by reference TRBV29-1 and TRBJ1-1, the full variable domain reads SAVISQKPSRDICQRGTSLTIQCQVDSQVTMMFWYRQQPGQSLTLIATANQGSEATYESGFVIDKFPISRPNLTFSTLTVSNMSPEDSSIYLCSVRQEYTEAFFGQGTRLTVV.

J is TRBJ2-7 and V is TRBV7-2; TRBD2 aligns across 8 bases. The V gene end was trimmed by 2 bases and the J gene end by 2 bases; junction bases not matched to a gene: 11. The CDR3 runs to 17 residues. The V gene's germline CDR1 is SGHTA and CDR2 FQGNSA. The CDR3 bases are TGTGCCAGCAGCTTAAGGGCGGGAGGTTTAGGGGCCTACGAGCAGTACTTC. Amino acid sequence: CASSLRAGGLGAYEQYF.

This clonotype was counted a few times. The chain employs TRBV5-1 and TRBJ2-3; 10 positions match TRBD2. J lost 6 bases, V lost 1 base, and 5 bases had no gene match. Germline-derived CDR1 and CDR2 are SGHRS and YFSETQ. CDR3 size: 15 residues. The CDR3 sequence: CASSLWGLASDTQYF. CDR3 sequence (DNA): TGCGCCAGCAGCTTGTGGGGACTAGCGTCGGATACGCAGTATTTT. The complete variable domain, with remaining parts taken from reference TRBV5-1 and TRBJ2-3, reads KAGVTQTPRYLIKTRGQQVTLSCSPISGHRSVSWYQQTPGQGLQFLFEYFSETQRNKGNFPGRFSGRQFSNSRSEMNVSTLELGDSALYLCASSLWGLASDTQYFGPGTRLTVL.

The rearrangement links TRBV2 to TRBJ1-1; unclear D gene. CDR1 and CDR2 (germline): SNHLY, FYNNEI. The CDR3 is 13 residues long. Trimming shortened V by 8 bases and J by 0 bases, and 10 bases separated the two germline ends. CDR3 region: CASFPVMNTEAFF. The DNA for the CDR3 is TGTGCCAGCTTCCCGGTCATGAACACTGAAGCTTTCTTT.